This T cell receptor beta chain was documented in a study of cytomegalovirus exposure and HLA in healthy donors. Study conclusions and caveats: Cytomegalovirus-associated TCR beta chains were listed, numbering roughly 150. Most TCR sequences showed up rarely, but some public TCRs showed up in many donors. The classifier, whose performance was assessed in both the original and validation cohorts, reportedly diagnosed cytomegalovirus status with high specificity and sensitivity. The tendency of first-cohort TCR clusters to co-occur in the 110 or so validation repertoires emerged from a later analysis.

TCRdb keeps only in-frame clones here, not all; method: immunoSEQ multiplex PCR. The sample yields about 130,000 clones, about 95% seen once. This clone was detected a few times. Its specificity is unknown. The V end was cut by 6 bases, the J end by 7 bases, with 18 bases between. The CDR3 contains 14 residues. Germline CDR1 MNHEY, CDR2 SMNVEV (reference sequence). Sequencing input: PBMCs. This clonotype was sampled from a man aged 18 to 29 in good health and CMV-seropositive. The chain couples TRBV27 to TRBJ1-1, with a possible D match to TRBD1 (5 bases). DNA for the CDR3: TGTGCCAGCAGGGGACGGGGGACGAAAGATGAAGCTTTCTTT. Protein sequence: CASRGRGTKDEAFF.